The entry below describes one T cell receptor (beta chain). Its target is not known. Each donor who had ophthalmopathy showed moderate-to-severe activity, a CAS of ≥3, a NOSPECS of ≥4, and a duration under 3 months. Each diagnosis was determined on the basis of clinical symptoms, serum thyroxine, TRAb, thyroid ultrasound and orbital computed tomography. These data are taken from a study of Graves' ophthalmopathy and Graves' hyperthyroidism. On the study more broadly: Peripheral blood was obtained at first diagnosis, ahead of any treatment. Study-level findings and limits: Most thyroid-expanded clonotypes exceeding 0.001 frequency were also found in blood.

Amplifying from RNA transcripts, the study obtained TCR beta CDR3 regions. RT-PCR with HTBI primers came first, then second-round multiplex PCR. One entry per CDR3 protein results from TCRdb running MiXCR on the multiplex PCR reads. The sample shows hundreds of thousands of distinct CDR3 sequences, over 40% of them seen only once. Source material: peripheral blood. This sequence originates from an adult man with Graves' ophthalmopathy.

The CDR3 sequence: CASRDIIRGGEAEAFF. The CDR3 bases are TGTGCCAGCAGAGATATCATTCGGGGCGGGGAAGCTGAAGCTTTCTTT. The chain joins TRBV2 to TRBJ1-1; a possible D gene is TRBD1 (5 bases). V was shortened by 6 bases and J by 6 bases, with 23 bases between the two germline ends. CDR3 length: 16 residues. Germline V CDR1 and CDR2: SNHLY, FYNNEI.